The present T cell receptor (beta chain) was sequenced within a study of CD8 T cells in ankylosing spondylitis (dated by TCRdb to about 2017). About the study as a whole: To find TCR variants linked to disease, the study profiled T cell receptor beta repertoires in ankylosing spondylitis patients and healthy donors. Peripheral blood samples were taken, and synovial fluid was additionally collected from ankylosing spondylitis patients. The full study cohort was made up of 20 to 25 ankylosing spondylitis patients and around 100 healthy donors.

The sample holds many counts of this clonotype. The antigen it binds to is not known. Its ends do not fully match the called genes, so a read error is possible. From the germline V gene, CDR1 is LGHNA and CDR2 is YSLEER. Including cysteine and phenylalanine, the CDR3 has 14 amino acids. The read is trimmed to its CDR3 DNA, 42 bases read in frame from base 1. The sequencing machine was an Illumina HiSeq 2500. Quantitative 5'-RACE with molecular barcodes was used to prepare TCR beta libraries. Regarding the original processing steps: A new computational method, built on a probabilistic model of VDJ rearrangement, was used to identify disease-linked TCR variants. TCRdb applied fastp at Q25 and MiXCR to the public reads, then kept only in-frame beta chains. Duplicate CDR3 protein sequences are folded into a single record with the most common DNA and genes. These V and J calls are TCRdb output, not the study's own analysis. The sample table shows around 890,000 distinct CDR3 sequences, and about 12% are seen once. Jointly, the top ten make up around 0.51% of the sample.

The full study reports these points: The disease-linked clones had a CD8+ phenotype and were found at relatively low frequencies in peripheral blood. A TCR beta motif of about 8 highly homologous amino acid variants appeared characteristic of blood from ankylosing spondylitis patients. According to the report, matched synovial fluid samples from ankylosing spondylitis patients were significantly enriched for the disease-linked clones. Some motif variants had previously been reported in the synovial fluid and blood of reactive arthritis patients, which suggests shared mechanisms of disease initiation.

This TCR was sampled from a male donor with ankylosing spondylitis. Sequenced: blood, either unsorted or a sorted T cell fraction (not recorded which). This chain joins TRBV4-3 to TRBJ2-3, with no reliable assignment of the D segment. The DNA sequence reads TGCGCCAGCAGCCAAGAATGGGCCCCAGACACGCAGTATTTT. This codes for CASSQEWAPDTQYF.